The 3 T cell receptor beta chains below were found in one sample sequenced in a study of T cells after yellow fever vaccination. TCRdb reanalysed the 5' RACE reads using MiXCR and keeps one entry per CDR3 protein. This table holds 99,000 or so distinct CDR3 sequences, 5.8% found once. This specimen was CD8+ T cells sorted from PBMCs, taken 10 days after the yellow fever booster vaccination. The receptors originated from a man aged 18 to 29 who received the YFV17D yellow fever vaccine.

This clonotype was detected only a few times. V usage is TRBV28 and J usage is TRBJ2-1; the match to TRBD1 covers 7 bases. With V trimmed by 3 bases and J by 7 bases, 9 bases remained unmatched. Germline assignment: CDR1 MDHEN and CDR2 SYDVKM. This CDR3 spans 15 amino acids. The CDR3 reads CASSFRTGPGNEQFF. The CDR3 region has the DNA TGTGCCAGCAGTTTTAGGACAGGCCCGGGAAATGAGCAGTTCTTC.

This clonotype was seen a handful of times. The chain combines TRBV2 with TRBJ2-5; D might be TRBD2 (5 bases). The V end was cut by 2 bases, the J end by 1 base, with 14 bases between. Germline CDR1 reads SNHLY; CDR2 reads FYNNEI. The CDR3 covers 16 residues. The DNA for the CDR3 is TGTGCCAGCAGTGAATCTAGGGAGCGGCTCCAAGAGACCCAGTACTTC. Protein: CASSESRERLQETQYF. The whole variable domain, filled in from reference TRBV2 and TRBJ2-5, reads EPEVTQTPSHQVTQMGQEVILRCVPISNHLYFYWYRQILGQKVEFLVSFYNNEISEKSEIFDDQFSVERPDGSNFTLKIRSTKLEDSAMYFCASSESRERLQETQYFGPGTRLLVL.

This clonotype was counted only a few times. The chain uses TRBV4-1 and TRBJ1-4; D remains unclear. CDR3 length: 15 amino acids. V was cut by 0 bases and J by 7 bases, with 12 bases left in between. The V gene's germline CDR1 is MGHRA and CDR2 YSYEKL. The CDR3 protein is CASSQELTYGEKLFF. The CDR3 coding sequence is TGCGCCAGCAGCCAAGAGCTGACCTATGGTGAAAAACTGTTTTTT.